These T cell receptor beta chains were read from a single sample in a study of CD4+ T cells in melanoma. Sequencing was performed with immunoSEQ multiplex PCR; in TCRdb, only in-frame clones are kept and a portion is missing. Here the sample spans about 13,000 clones, around 68% being singletons. The sample was cells from a culture (not recorded whether cultured in vitro). Receptors were obtained from a human donor with melanoma. Each CDR3 is given with its conserved first and last residue. Each record gives: V gene, CDR3 length, D gene, clone size, J gene, CDR3 DNA, CDR3 protein. The D gene is left open where the match is weak. Expanded clones get a size class; other rows say once, few or many, or leave the size out.

v_gene: TRBV11-3
len: 14
d_gene: NA
abundance: NA
j_gene: TRBJ2-2
CDR3nt: TGTGCCAGCAGTTTCGGGACTGAAATCGGGGAGCTGTTTTTT
CDR3aa: CASSFGTEIGELFF

v_gene: TRBV30
len: 16
d_gene: TRBD1
abundance: NA
j_gene: TRBJ1-5
CDR3nt: TGTGCCTGGGCCGGGACAGGGGGCAGGTTGGGGCAGCCCCAGCATTTT
CDR3aa: CAWAGTGGRLGQPQHF

v_gene: TRBV11-2
len: 13
d_gene: NA
abundance: NA
j_gene: TRBJ1-1
CDR3nt: TGTGCCAGTAGGCGAATGCTAGCTCCCGAAGCTTTCTTT
CDR3aa: CASRRMLAPEAFF

v_gene: TRBV9
len: 14
d_gene: NA
abundance: NA
j_gene: TRBJ2-7
CDR3nt: TGTGCCAGCAGCGTAGCAGGCGGGACCGGGGAGCAGTACTTC
CDR3aa: CASSVAGGTGEQYF

v_gene: TRBV5-6
len: 14
d_gene: NA
abundance: NA
j_gene: TRBJ1-2
CDR3nt: TGTGCCAGCAGCTTGTTTGGAAAAATCTATGGCTACACCTTC
CDR3aa: CASSLFGKIYGYTF

v_gene: TRBV6-5
len: 13
d_gene: NA
abundance: NA
j_gene: TRBJ1-5
CDR3nt: TGTGCCAGCAGCGAGTTTTGGGATCAGCCCCAGCATTTT
CDR3aa: CASSEFWDQPQHF

v_gene: TRBV11-1
len: 16
d_gene: NA
abundance: NA
j_gene: TRBJ2-1
CDR3nt: TGTGCCAGCAGCCCCAGGGACTCGAGCTCCTACAATGAGCAGTTCTTC
CDR3aa: CASSPRDSSSYNEQFF

v_gene: TRBV25-1
len: 12
d_gene: NA
abundance: NA
j_gene: TRBJ1-1
CDR3nt: TGTGCCAGCGTTAGGGGGAACACTGAAGCTTTCTTT
CDR3aa: CASVRGNTEAFF

v_gene: TRBV5-6
len: 14
d_gene: NA
abundance: NA
j_gene: TRBJ1-4
CDR3nt: TGTGCCAGCAGCGCATATCTCGACCGGGAAAAACTGTTTTTT
CDR3aa: CASSAYLDREKLFF

v_gene: TRBV14
len: 13
d_gene: NA
abundance: NA
j_gene: TRBJ2-1
CDR3nt: TGTGCCAGCGGGGGGATCTCCTACAATGAGCAGTTCTTC
CDR3aa: CASGGISYNEQFF

v_gene: TRBV18
len: 15
d_gene: NA
abundance: once
j_gene: TRBJ2-5
CDR3nt: TGTGCCAGCTCACCATCCGCGGCCAGGGTTGAGACCCAGTACTTC
CDR3aa: CASSPSAARVETQYF

v_gene: TRBV10-2
len: 21
d_gene: TRBD1
abundance: NA
j_gene: TRBJ1-2
CDR3nt: TGCGCCAGCAGTGAGTTTGAGAATCCGGGACAGGGTCCGGGACGTGTTCGGGGCTACACCTTC
CDR3aa: CASSEFENPGQGPGRVRGYTF

v_gene: TRBV6-5
len: 14
d_gene: NA
abundance: few
j_gene: TRBJ1-5
CDR3nt: TGTGCCAGCAGTTACTTGGGGTTCGACCAGCCCCAGCATTTT
CDR3aa: CASSYLGFDQPQHF

v_gene: TRBV9
len: 16
d_gene: NA
abundance: once
j_gene: TRBJ2-5
CDR3nt: TGTGCCAGCAGTGAGGGGGGGACTCTATATAAAGAGACCCAGTACTTC
CDR3aa: CASSEGGTLYKETQYF

v_gene: TRBV5-6
len: 18
d_gene: NA
abundance: NA
j_gene: TRBJ1-1
CDR3nt: TGTGCCAGCAGCTTTCGTTCAGGGGAAATCCCCATGAACACTGAAGCTTTCTTT
CDR3aa: CASSFRSGEIPMNTEAFF

v_gene: TRBV6-5
len: 15
d_gene: NA
abundance: NA
j_gene: TRBJ1-5
CDR3nt: TGTGCCAGCAGTCGAACAGGGTTTAGCAATCAGCCCCAGCATTTT
CDR3aa: CASSRTGFSNQPQHF

v_gene: TRBV19
len: 16
d_gene: TRBD1
abundance: NA
j_gene: TRBJ2-2
CDR3nt: TGTGCCAGTAGTCTCCATGGACAGGGGAACACCGGGGAGCTGTTTTTT
CDR3aa: CASSLHGQGNTGELFF

v_gene: TRBV4-1
len: 19
d_gene: NA
abundance: NA
j_gene: TRBJ2-6
CDR3nt: TGCGCCAGCAGCCAAGTCCCCATTCCTCCCTTCTCTGGGGCCAACGTCCTGACTTTC
CDR3aa: CASSQVPIPPFSGANVLTF

v_gene: TRBV19
len: 15
d_gene: NA
abundance: NA
j_gene: TRBJ2-1
CDR3nt: TGTGCCAGTAGTAGAGGGGGGATCTCCTACAATGAGCAGTTCTTC
CDR3aa: CASSRGGISYNEQFF

v_gene: TRBV19
len: 15
d_gene: TRBD1
abundance: once
j_gene: TRBJ2-1
CDR3nt: TGTGCCAGTCAGCCCCGGGACAGGGTACGCAATGAGCAGTTCTTC
CDR3aa: CASQPRDRVRNEQFF